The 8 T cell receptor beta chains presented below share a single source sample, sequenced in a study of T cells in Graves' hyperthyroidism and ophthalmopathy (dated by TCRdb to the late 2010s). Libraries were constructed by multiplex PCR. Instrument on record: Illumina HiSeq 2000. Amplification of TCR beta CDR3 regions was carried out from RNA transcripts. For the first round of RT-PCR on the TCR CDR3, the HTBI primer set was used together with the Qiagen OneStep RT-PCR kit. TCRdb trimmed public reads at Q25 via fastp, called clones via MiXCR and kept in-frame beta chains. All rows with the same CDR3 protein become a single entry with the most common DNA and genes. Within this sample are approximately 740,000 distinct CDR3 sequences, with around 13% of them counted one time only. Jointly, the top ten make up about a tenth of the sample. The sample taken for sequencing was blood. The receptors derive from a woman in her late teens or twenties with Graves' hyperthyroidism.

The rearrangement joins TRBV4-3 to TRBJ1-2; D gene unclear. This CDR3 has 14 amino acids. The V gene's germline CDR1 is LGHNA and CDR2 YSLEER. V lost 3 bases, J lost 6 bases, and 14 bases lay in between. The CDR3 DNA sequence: TGCGCCAGCAGCCATCCAGAGGTTCTTAATGGCTACACCTTC. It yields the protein CASSHPEVLNGYTF.

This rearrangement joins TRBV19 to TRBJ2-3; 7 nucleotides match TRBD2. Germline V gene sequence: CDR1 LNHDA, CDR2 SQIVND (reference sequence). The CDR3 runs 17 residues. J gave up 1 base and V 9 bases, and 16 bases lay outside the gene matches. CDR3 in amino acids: CASRPTPRESGTDTQYF. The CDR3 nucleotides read TGTGCCAGCAGACCGACCCCGCGGGAGAGTGGCACAGATACGCAGTATTTT.

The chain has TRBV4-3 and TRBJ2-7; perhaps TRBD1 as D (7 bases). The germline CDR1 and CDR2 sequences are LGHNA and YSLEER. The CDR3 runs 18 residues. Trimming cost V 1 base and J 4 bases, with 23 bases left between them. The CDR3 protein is CASSQAGGGDSEFYEQYF. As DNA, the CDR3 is TGCGCCAGCAGCCAAGCAGGAGGCGGGGACAGCGAATTTTACGAGCAGTACTTC.

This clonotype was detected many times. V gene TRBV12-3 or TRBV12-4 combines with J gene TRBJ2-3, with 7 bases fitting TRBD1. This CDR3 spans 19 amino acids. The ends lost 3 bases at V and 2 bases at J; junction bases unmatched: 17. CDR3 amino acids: CASSFTGWDSERHTDTQYF. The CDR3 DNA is TGTGCCAGCAGTTTCACAGGGTGGGACAGCGAGAGACACACAGATACGCAGTATTTT.

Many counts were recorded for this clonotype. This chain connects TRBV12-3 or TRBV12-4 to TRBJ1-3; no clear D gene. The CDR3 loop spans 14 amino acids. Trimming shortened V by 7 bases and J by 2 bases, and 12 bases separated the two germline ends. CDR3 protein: CASKAMEAGNTIYF. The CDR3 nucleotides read TGTGCCAGCAAGGCGATGGAGGCTGGAAACACCATATATTTT.

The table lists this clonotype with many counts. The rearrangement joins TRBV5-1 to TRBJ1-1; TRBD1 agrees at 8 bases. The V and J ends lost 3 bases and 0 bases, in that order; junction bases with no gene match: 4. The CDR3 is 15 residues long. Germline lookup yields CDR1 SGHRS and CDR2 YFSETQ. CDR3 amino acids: CASSYPGQVNTEAFF. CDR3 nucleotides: TGCGCCAGCAGCTATCCGGGACAGGTGAACACTGAAGCTTTCTTT.

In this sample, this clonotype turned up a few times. The CDR3 sequence is CACAGWNTGELFF. In DNA form, the CDR3 reads TGTGCCTGTGCGGGTTGGAACACCGGGGAGCTGTTTTTT. The chain joins TRBV30 to TRBJ2-2, with a weak D call TRBD2 (5 bases). The CDR3 has 13 residues. Per the germline V gene, CDR1 is GTSNPN and CDR2 is SVGIG (reference sequence). The V end lost 6 bases, the J end lost 1 base, and 9 bases lay between the germline ends.

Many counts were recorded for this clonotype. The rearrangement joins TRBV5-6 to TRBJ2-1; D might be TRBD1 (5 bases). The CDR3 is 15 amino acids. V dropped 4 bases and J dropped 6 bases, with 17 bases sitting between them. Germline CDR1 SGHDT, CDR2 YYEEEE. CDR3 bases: TGTGCCAGCAGCGGTCCTGCAGGGTCCATCAATGAGCAGTTCTTC. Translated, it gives CASSGPAGSINEQFF.